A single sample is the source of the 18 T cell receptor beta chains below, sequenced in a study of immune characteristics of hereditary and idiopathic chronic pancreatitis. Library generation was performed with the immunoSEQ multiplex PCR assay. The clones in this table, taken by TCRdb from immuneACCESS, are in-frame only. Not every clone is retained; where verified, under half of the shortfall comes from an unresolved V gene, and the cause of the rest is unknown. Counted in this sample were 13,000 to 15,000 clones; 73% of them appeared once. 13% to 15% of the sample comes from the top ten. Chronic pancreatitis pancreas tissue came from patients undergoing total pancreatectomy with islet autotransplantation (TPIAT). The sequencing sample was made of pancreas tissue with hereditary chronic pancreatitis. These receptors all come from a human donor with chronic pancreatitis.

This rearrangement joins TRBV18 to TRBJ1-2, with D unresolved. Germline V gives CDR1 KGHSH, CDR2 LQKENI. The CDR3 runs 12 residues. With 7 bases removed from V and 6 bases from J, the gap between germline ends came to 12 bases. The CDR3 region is CASFRSGDGYTF. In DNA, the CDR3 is TGTGCCAGCTTTCGGAGTGGCGATGGCTACACCTTC.

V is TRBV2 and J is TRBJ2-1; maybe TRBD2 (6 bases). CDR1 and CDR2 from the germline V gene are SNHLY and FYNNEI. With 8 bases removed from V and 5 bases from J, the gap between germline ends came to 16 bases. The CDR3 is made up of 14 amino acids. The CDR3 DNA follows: TGTGCCAGCCTACTAGCTCGGGAAAACAATGAGCAGTTCTTC. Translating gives CASLLARENNEQFF.

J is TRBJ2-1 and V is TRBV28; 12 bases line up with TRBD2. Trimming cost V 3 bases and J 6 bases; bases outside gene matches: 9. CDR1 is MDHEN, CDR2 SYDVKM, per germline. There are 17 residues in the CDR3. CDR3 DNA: TGTGCCAGCAGTTTGTTACTAGCGGGAGGTCTGGGCAATGAGCAGTTCTTC. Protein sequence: CASSLLLAGGLGNEQFF.

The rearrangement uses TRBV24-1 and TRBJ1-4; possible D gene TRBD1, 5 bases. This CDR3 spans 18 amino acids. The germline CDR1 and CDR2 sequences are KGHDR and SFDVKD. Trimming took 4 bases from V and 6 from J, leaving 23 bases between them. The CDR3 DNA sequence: TGTGCCACCAGTGACCTTGGGGAGACAGTTCTGGAGTATGAAAAACTGTTTTTT. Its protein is CATSDLGETVLEYEKLFF.

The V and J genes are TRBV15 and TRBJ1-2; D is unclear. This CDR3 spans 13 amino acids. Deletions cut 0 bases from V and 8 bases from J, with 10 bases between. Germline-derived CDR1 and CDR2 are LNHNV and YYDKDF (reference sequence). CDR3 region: CATSRDPSGGYTF. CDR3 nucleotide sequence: TGTGCCACCAGCAGAGATCCCTCTGGGGGCTACACCTTC.

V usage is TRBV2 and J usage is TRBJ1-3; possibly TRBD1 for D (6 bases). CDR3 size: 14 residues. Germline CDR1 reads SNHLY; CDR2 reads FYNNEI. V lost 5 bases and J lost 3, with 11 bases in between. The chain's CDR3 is CASSLQGIGNTIYF. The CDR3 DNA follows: TGTGCCAGCAGTTTGCAGGGGATTGGAAACACCATATATTTT.

CDR3 protein: CASSSDRQTQYF. CDR3 DNA: TGTGCCAGCAGCTCTGATCGGCAGACCCAGTACTTC. V and J are TRBV5-8 and TRBJ2-5; no clear D. The CDR3 extends over 12 amino acids. V gave up 3 bases and J gave up 6 bases, with 9 bases separating them. Germline CDR1 is SGHTS and CDR2 is YDEGEE.

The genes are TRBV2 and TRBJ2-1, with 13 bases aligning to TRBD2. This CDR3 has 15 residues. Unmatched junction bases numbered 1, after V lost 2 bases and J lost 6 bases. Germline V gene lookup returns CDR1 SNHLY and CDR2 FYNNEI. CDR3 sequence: CASSEWTSGSNEQFF. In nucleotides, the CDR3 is TGTGCCAGCAGTGAATGGACTAGCGGGAGCAATGAGCAGTTCTTC.

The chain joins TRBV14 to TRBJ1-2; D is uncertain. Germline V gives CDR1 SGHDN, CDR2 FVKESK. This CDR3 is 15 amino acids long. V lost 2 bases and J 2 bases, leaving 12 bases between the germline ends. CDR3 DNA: TGTGCCAGCAGCCAACTTCAACACACCAACTATGGCTACACCTTC. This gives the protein CASSQLQHTNYGYTF.

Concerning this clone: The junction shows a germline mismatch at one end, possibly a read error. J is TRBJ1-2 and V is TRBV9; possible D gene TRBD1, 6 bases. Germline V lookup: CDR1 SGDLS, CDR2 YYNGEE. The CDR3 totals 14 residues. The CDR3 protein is CARSVPGGAGGYTF. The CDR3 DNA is TGTGCCCGCAGCGTACCCGGGGGCGCGGGGGGCTACACCTTC. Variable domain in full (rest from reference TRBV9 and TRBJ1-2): DSGVTQTPKHLITATGQRVTLRCSPRSGDLSVYWYQQSLDQGLQFLIQYYNGEERAKGNILERFSAQQFPDLHSELNLSSLELGDSALYFCARSVPGGAGGYTFGSGTRLTVV.

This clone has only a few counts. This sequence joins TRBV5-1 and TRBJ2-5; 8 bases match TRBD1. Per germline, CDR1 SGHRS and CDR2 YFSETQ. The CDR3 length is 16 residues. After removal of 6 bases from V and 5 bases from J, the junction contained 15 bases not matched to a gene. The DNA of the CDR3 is TGCGCCAGCAAACAGGGGGTACTATCCGTGAGGGAGACCCAGTACTTC. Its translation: CASKQGVLSVRETQYF.

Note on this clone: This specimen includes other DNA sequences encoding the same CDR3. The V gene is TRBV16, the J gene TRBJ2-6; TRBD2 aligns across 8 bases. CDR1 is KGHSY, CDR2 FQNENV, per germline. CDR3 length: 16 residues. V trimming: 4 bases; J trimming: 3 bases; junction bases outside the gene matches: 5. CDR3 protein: CASSRRGGIGANVLTF. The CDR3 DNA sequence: TGTGCCAGCAGCCGTCGGGGGGGAATTGGGGCCAACGTCCTGACTTTC.

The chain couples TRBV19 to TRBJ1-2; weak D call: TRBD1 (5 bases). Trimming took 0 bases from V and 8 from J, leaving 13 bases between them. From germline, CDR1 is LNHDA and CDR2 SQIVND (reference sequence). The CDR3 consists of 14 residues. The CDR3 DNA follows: TGTGCCAGTAGTATAGATCGGGGGACGAGCGGCTACACCTTC. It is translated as CASSIDRGTSGYTF.

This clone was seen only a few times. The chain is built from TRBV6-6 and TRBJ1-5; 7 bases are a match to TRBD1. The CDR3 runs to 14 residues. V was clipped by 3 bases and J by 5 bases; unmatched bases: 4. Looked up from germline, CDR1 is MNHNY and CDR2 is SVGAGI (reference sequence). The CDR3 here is CASSYWDRDQPQHF. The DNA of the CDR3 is TGTGCCAGCAGTTATTGGGACAGAGATCAGCCCCAGCATTTT.

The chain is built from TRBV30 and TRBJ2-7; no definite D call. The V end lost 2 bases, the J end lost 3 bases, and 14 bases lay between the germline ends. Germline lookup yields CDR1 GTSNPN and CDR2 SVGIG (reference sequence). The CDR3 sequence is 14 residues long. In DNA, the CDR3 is TGTGCCTGGAGTTCCTCGGGCTACCACTACGAGCAGTACTTC. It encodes CAWSSSGYHYEQYF.

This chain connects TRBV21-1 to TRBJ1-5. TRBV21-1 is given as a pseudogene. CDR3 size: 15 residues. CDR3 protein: CASSKAAWEGQPQHF. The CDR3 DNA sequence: TGTGCCAGCAGCAAAGCGGCCTGGGAGGGTCAGCCCCAGCATTTT.

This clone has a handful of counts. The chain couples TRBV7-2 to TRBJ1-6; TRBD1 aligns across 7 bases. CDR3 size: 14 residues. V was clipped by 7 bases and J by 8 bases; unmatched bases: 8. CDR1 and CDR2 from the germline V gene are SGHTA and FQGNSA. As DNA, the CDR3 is TGTGCCAGCAATCAACAGGGGAGAGATTCACCCCTCCACTTT. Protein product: CASNQQGRDSPLHF.

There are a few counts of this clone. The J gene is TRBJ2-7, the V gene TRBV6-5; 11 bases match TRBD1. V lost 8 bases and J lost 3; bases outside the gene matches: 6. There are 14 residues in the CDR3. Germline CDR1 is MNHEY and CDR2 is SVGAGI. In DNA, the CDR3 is TGTGCCAGCCACCGGGACAGGGGGGTCTACGAGCAGTACTTC. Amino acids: CASHRDRGVYEQYF.